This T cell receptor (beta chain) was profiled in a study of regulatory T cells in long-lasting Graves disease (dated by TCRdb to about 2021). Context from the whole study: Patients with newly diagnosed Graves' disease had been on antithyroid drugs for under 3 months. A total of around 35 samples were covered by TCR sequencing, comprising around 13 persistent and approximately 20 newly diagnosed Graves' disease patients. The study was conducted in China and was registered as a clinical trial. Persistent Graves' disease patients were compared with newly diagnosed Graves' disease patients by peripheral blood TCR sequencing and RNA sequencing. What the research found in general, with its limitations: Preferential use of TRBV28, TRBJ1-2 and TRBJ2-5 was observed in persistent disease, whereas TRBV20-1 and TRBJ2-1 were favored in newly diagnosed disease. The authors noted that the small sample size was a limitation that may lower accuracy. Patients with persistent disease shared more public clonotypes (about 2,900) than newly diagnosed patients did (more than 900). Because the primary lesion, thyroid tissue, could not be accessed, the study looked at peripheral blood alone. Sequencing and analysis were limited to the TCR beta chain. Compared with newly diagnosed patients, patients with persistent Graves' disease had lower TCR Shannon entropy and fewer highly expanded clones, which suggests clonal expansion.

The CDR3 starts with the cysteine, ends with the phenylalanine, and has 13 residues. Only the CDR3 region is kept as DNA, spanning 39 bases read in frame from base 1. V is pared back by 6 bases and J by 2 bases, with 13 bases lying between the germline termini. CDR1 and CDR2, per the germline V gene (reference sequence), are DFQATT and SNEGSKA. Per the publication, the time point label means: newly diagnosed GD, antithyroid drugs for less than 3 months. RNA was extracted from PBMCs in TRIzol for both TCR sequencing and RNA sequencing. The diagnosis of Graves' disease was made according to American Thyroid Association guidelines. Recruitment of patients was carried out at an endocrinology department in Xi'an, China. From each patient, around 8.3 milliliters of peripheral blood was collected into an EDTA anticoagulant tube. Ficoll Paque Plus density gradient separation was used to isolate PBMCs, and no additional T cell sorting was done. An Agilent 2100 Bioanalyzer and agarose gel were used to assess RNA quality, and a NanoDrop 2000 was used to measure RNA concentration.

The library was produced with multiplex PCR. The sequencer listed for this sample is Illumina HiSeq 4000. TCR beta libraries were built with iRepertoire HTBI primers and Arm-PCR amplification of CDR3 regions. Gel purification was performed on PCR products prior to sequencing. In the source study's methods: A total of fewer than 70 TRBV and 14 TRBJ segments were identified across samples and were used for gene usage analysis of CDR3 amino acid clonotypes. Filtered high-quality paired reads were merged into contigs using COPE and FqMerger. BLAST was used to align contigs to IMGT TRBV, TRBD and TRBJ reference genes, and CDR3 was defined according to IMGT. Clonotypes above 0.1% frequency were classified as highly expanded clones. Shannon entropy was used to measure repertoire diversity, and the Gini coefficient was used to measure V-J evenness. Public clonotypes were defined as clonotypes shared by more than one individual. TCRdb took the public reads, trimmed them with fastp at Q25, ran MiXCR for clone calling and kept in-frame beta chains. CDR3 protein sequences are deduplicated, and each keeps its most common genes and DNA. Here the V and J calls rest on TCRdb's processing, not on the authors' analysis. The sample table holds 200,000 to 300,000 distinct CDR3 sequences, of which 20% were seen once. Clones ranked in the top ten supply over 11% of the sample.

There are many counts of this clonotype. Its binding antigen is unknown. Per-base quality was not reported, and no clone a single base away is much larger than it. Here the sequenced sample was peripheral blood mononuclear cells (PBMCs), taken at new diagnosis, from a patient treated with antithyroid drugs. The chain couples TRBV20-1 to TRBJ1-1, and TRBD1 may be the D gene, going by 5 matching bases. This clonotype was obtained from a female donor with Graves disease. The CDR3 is CSAGDSINTEAFF. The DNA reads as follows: TGCAGTGCAGGAGACAGCATTAACACTGAAGCTTTCTTT.